The 9 T cell receptor beta chains in this list originate from one sample, sequenced in a study of control samples from healthy donors and cancer patients. Assay used: immunoSEQ multiplex PCR; TCRdb lists only in-frame clones, some missing. The sample includes over 80,000 clones, 85% of them seen just once. The sample taken for sequencing was blood. The receptors here all came from a man between 25 and 39 years old in good health.

The chain employs TRBV7-3 and TRBJ2-3; 9 nucleotides align to TRBD2. The CDR3 has 14 amino acids. Trimming took 2 bases from V and 6 from J; bases not matched to a gene: 3. Germline V gene data show CDR1 as SGHTA and CDR2 as FQGTGA. CDR3 loop: CASSLRSGGDTQYF. CDR3 bases: TGTGCCAGCAGCTTACGAAGCGGGGGGGATACGCAGTATTTT.

This clone showed up just once. The chain joins TRBV5-1 to TRBJ1-2, with D maybe TRBD1 (6 bases). The CDR3 runs to 14 residues. CDR1 and CDR2 (germline): SGHRS, YFSETQ. V lost 4 bases, J lost 4 bases, and 14 bases lay in between. CDR3 region: CASSLQGVAYGYTF. CDR3 in DNA: TGCGCCAGCAGCCTACAGGGCGTTGCCTATGGCTACACCTTC.

The rearrangement joins TRBV5-5 to TRBJ2-7, with 10 bases that match TRBD1. The CDR3 spans 16 residues. The junction had 6 bases not matched to a gene; V was cut back by 0 bases and J by 3 bases. Germline lookup yields CDR1 SGHKS and CDR2 YYEKEE (reference sequence). The chain's CDR3 is CASSLAAGQGFYEQYF. Written as DNA, the CDR3 is TGTGCCAGCAGCTTGGCCGCGGGACAGGGGTTCTACGAGCAGTACTTC.

The chain recombines TRBV28 with TRBJ2-3; 10 nucleotides match TRBD1. The V gene's germline CDR1 is MDHEN and CDR2 SYDVKM. This CDR3 spans 17 amino acids. V shed 3 bases, J shed 5 bases, and the junction held 11 bases outside the gene matches. CDR3 residues: CASSFPPTGGGGDTQYF. The CDR3 region has the DNA TGTGCCAGCAGTTTCCCCCCGACAGGGGGCGGAGGAGATACGCAGTATTTT.

The chain combines TRBV30 with TRBJ2-1; 8 nucleotides agree with TRBD1. CDR1 and CDR2 from the germline V gene are GTSNPN and SVGIG (reference sequence). V was pared by 5 bases and J by 0 bases, with 0 bases of the junction left unmatched. This CDR3 comprises 13 residues. CDR3: CAWDRGSYNEQFF. The DNA of the CDR3 is TGTGCCTGGGACAGGGGCTCCTACAATGAGCAGTTCTTC.

The gene calls are TRBV12-3 or TRBV12-4 and TRBJ1-2; D is possibly TRBD1 (5 bases). The CDR3 has 13 amino acids. Trimming shortened V by 3 bases and J by 0 bases, and 5 bases separated the two germline ends. The CDR3 DNA reads TGTGCCAGCAGTTTGACAGCTAACTATGGCTACACCTTC. Amino acids: CASSLTANYGYTF.

The chain has TRBV2 and TRBJ2-3; no firm D call. V lost 10 bases and J 4 bases, leaving 21 bases between the germline ends. The CDR3 length is 15 residues. CDR1 and CDR2 (germline): SNHLY, FYNNEI. In nucleotides, the CDR3 is TGTGCCATCCAAAAACGAAGGCCGAGCCCAGATACGCAGTATTTT. Its translation is CAIQKRRPSPDTQYF.

The V gene is TRBV5-4, the J gene TRBJ1-1, with D possibly matching TRBD1 (5 bases). The V end lost 2 bases, the J end lost 8 bases, and 13 bases lay between the germline ends. Germline CDR1 and CDR2: SGHNT and YYREEE (reference sequence). The CDR3 runs to 13 residues. CDR3 sequence reads: CASSFGRYREAFF. The DNA for the CDR3 is TGTGCCAGCAGCTTCGGACGGTACAGGGAAGCTTTCTTT.

The CDR3 bases are TGCGCCAGCAGCCGACGCGGGGGCTCCTACGAGCAGTACTTC. Protein: CASSRRGGSYEQYF. The chain couples TRBV5-1 to TRBJ2-7, with 7 bases aligning to TRBD2. This CDR3 comprises 14 residues. Germline V gene sequence: CDR1 SGHRS, CDR2 YFSETQ. Germline trimming cut 4 bases from V and 0 bases from J; bases unmatched to any gene: 4.